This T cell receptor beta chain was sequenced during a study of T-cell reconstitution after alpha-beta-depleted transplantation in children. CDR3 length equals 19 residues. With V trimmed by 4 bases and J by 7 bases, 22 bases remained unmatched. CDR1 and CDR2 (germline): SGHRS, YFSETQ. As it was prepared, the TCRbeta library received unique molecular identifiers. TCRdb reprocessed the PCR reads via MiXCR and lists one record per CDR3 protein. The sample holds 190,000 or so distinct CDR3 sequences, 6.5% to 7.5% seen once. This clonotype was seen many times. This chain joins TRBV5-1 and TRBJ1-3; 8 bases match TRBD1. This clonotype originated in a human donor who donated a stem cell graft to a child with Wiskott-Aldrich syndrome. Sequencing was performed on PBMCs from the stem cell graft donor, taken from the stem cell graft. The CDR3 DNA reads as TGCGCCAGCAGCCGCGCAGGGGGCGCGAGGGTGTCGCTCGGTAACACCATATATTTT. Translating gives CASSRAGGARVSLGNTIYF.